This record concerns one T cell receptor beta chain sequence. The antigen remains undetermined. Ipilimumab CTLA-4 blockade and focal radiation were given to patients with chemo-refractory metastatic non-small-cell lung cancer. Measured with immunoSEQ multiplex PCR; TCRdb has only the in-frame clones, and not every one. The data show around 20,000 clones, more than 70% seen once. From germline, CDR1 is ENHRY and CDR2 SYGVKD. CDR3 size: 14 residues. Trimming stripped 10 bases from V and 5 bases from J, with 19 bases between. The data are from a study of radiotherapy plus CTLA-4 blockade in lung cancer. About the research overall: Disease control reached roughly 33%, with objective responses in about 19%. Overall study results and limits: Reports identified early blood T cell clone dynamics, with interferon-beta, as the best response predictor. Tumor-derived TCR clones expanded in blood after radiotherapy plus ipilimumab.

The rearrangement uses TRBV10-3 and TRBJ2-3; possibly TRBD2 for D (6 bases). This specimen was peripheral blood, taken from a patient treated with radiotherapy plus ipilimumab. The origin of this receptor is a human donor with non-small cell lung cancer whose response to radiotherapy plus ipilimumab could not be evaluated. The CDR3 reads CASRLGGKIDTQYF. Written as DNA, the CDR3 is TGTGCCAGCCGACTAGGAGGGAAAATAGATACGCAGTATTTT.